This TCR beta chain was obtained from a study of blood T cell repertoires in COVID-19. Study-level information: Sources were T cells, B-cell-depleted T cells, or PBMCs; the material itself was cDNA or gDNA.

How the authors handled the data: Amplified reference gene primers provided the basis for estimating nucleated cell counts. Clones were read by immunoSEQ multiplex PCR, and TCRdb kept only the in-frame ones, dropping some. That table supplies the V and J calls and clone size; D and trimming were determined from the DNA. This table holds 100,000 to 150,000 clones, 70% to 90% found once. Trimming removed 1 base from V and 3 bases from J, with 9 bases in between. The CDR3 covers 14 residues. The germline V gene has CDR1 LNHDA and CDR2 SQIVND (reference sequence). This clonotype originated in a woman aged 45-65 years with acute or convalescent COVID-19. The chain is built from TRBV19 and TRBJ2-5, with D unclear. The sequencing sample was made of peripheral blood. The CDR3 is CASSIGPHKETQYF. In DNA, the CDR3 is TGTGCCAGTAGTATAGGCCCACATAAAGAGACCCAGTACTTC.